This T cell receptor (beta chain) was identified during a study of blood T cells in healthy people across ages. Regarding the study as a whole: Leaving the PBMCs unsorted stopped any conclusive comparison of naive versus antigen-experienced cells.

As to this clonotype: Its antigen is not known.

The study isolated at least 7 million PBMCs from each sample. Every sample gave at least 5.5 micrograms of total RNA when it was extracted. PCR was performed a second time for about 6 to 12 cycles using a sample-barcoded 5' primer and a J-beta primer mix. Through a template-switch adaptor with 12 random nucleotides, each cDNA molecule received a tag. TCRdb re-analysed the 5' RACE reads in MiXCR, keeping a single row per CDR3 protein. The data show some 1 million distinct CDR3 sequences, 35% to 50% seen once. V was pared by 5 bases and J by 7 bases, with 12 bases between. The CDR3 runs to 13 residues. Germline CDR1 is SGHVS and CDR2 is FQNEAQ.

The clonotype originates from a woman aged 60-75 years in good health. Material: blood. The V call is TRBV7-8, the J call TRBJ2-1, with D unresolved. CDR3 in amino acids: CASSQTDKNEQFF. The DNA of the CDR3 is TGTGCCAGCAGCCAGACTGATAAGAATGAGCAGTTCTTC.